Listed here is a single T cell receptor (beta chain). No antigen is known for it. The sample holds no much larger clone one base away, and base qualities are not on file. The data are from a study of tumor-infiltrating lymphocytes in localized non-small cell lung cancer (dated by TCRdb to the early 2020s). Study-wide context: Patients whose samples were collected after neoadjuvant chemotherapy, as well as both smokers and never-smokers and several histologies, were included in the cohort. Resected tumor tissue and uninvolved lung tissue described as non-adjacent to the tumor were contributed by each patient, with both tissues obtained from the same patient. Alongside flow cytometry, multiplex immunofluorescence, RNA-seq, exome sequencing and proteomics, TCR sequencing was applied to the same patients as one of several integrated assays. In total, the ICON cohort was made up of over a hundred surgical patients who had localized non-small cell lung cancer and whose tumors were resected. For 55 patients, immunoSEQ T-cell fraction was compared between paired tumor and uninvolved lung. Paper-wide results and their limitations: TCRbeta sequencing supported higher T cell infiltration in tumors than in uninvolved lung tissue, consistent with immunofluorescence CD3 counts. No association of tumor T-cell fraction from TCR sequencing with recurrence-free survival was found (p = 0.61). Since assay coverage differed from patient to patient depending on how much tissue was available, TCR sequencing was done for only a subset of the cohort. TCR-derived T-cell fraction did not differ between the flow cytometry-defined immunotypes IM1 (good prognosis) and IM2 (poor prognosis). Because different assays used different pieces of the same tissue, intratumor heterogeneity could not be separated from technical variation.

The immunoSEQ assay used for TCR sequencing gave the T-cell fraction in both tumor and uninvolved lung tissue. The authors' pipeline ran thus. To analyze survival, patients were divided into a high T-cell fraction group (upper tertile) and a low T-cell fraction group (lower two tertiles), and the two groups were compared using a log-rank test. A signed-rank test was used to test differences in T-cell fraction between paired tumor and uninvolved lung samples. TCRdb retrieved this table from immuneACCESS and kept in-frame rearrangements only. Not all clones are present; in checked studies, unresolved V genes account for under half, and no reason is known for the remainder. V and J calls and clone size are those listed in that table; D and trimming were worked out from the DNA. Here the sample has about 16,000 clones; 65% to 85% occur a single time. The ten top clones hold 4% to 5% of the sample. From its cysteine to its phenylalanine, the CDR3 spans 12 amino acids. CDR3 DNA only is kept here, 36 bases in frame from base 1. The germline V gene supplies CDR1 SNHLY and CDR2 FYNNEI. The junction carries 11 bases between V and J, which are trimmed by 8 bases and 4 bases respectively.

Patient enrollment in ICON started in the first half of 2016, and the final patient was enrolled in September 2018. From a subcohort of approximately 76 patients, fresh tumor and matched uninvolved tissue were collected for in-depth immune analyses, including TCR sequencing. TCR sequencing was performed on DNA isolated from bulk tissue, without cell sorting. The chain uses TRBV2 and TRBJ1-2, with the D segment identity uncertain. This TCR came from a human donor with non-small cell lung cancer. Source material: lung tumor tissue. The CDR3 here reads CASWPTPYGYTF. At the DNA level, the sequence is TGTGCCAGCTGGCCGACCCCCTATGGCTACACCTTC.